These T cell receptor beta chains were read from a single sample in a study of PD-L1 blockade in urothelial cancer. The repertoire was sequenced with immunoSEQ multiplex PCR; TCRdb's copy has only in-frame clones and lacks some. The sample lists over 45,000 clones, approximately 86% seen once, with 2.9% in the top ten. The sample in question was PBMCs, obtained around atezolizumab (anti-PD-L1) treatment. The source of these receptors is a man in his fifties with urothelial cancer. The CDR3 runs from the conserved cysteine through the conserved F or W.

v_gene,j_gene,CDR3aa
TRBV5-1,TRBJ2-2,CASSLMEGASGELFF
TRBV30,TRBJ2-1,CAWSKILGTYNEQFF
TRBV19,TRBJ1-5,CASSWTGVGQPQHF
TRBV27,TRBJ2-3,CASSGTLTDTQYF
TRBV6-5,TRBJ2-7,CASSTNTGDRKQYF
TRBV5-6,TRBJ2-5,CASSFWDIQETQYF
TRBV5-1,TRBJ2-6,CASTPLITGISGANVLTF
TRBV28,TRBJ1-1,CASSRGQEKKAFF
TRBV30,TRBJ1-5,CAWREQGSNQPQHF
TRBV7-3,TRBJ1-1,CASSSGWTNTEAFF
TRBV2,TRBJ2-2,CASSSTGHRDTGELFF
TRBV27,TRBJ1-1,CASSLSSGRDTEAFF
TRBV28,TRBJ1-2,CASSRSGGSGSYTF
TRBV18,TRBJ2-1,CASSRAGDSYNEQFF
TRBV15,TRBJ1-1,CATSADRYTEAFF
TRBV10-2,TRBJ2-6,CASSEWRGGSSGANVLTF
TRBV5-4,TRBJ2-7,CASSLGRDRPRLAVYEQYF
TRBV4-2,TRBJ1-5,CASSHSGGGSNQPQHF
TRBV28,TRBJ2-7,CASTLPGTPYEQYF
TRBV11-3,TRBJ2-1,CASSYQYGPEQFF
TRBV9,TRBJ2-3,CASSLRDRGIYTQYF
TRBV27,TRBJ2-3,CASRGAASTDTQYF
TRBV5-4,TRBJ2-5,CASSSRDRGVRETQYF
TRBV10-2,TRBJ2-2,CASSVEGRAGELFF
TRBV10-3,TRBJ2-7,CAISVRGPGYEQYF
TRBV28,TRBJ1-2,CASSSSGTGLNGYTF
TRBV28,TRBJ1-2,CASSTAGTGKAGYTF
TRBV5-1,TRBJ1-2,CASSLASGGTGYGYTF
TRBV6-5,TRBJ2-5,CASWEAGPLETQYF
TRBV11-2,TRBJ2-3,CASSPRTSGEGRNTQYF
TRBV7-2,TRBJ1-2,CASSLGPGNRGYTF
TRBV11-3,TRBJ2-1,CASSLSGPDNEQFF
TRBV6-6,TRBJ2-7,CASSYLPWAPYEQYF
TRBV19,TRBJ2-1,CASKGEFSSYNEQFF
TRBV2,TRBJ1-5,CASGRGGFENQPQHF
TRBV5-4,TRBJ1-1,CASSVAGMNTEAFF
TRBV30,TRBJ1-4,CAWTLAARNEKLFF
TRBV5-6,TRBJ1-1,CASSHSMAEAFF
TRBV28,TRBJ1-2,CASSGGGYTF
TRBV27,TRBJ1-5,CASSLSRVAGVPQHF
TRBV11-2,TRBJ1-3,CASSLIKGLSGNTIYF
TRBV2,TRBJ1-6,CASSEIRGINSPLHF
TRBV5-4,TRBJ1-1,CASSVDSRNTEAFF
TRBV28,TRBJ1-2,CASVSGGFNYGYTF
TRBV11-3,TRBJ2-7,CASSLDGTGDYEQYF
TRBV13,TRBJ1-3,CASSLTRTIYF
TRBV25-1,TRBJ2-3,CASSEQGGTDTQYF
TRBV30,TRBJ1-3,CAWSRRASGNTIYF
TRBV6-1,TRBJ2-7,CASSATSGRGSDEQYF
TRBV7-9,TRBJ2-1,CASKTSGSPREQFF
TRBV18,TRBJ1-1,CASSPRTLNTEAFF
TRBV19,TRBJ2-1,CASRSLLAGVLSEQFF
TRBV7-3,TRBJ1-4,CASSPTGTGDEKLFF